Sequencing of this T cell receptor beta chain was carried out in a study of T cell changes during pregnancy in multiple sclerosis. The repertoire was sequenced with immunoSEQ multiplex PCR; TCRdb's copy has only in-frame clones and lacks some. The data hold approximately 50,000 clones, with just over 90% observed a single time. In germline, CDR1 is LNHDA, CDR2 SQIVND (reference sequence). This CDR3 comprises 18 residues. V trimming: 5 bases; J trimming: 5 bases; junction bases outside the gene matches: 18. This clonotype was sampled from a female donor with multiple sclerosis, enrolled in a pregnancy study. The chain has TRBV19 and TRBJ1-2; 9 bases line up with TRBD1. The sample was peripheral blood, taken in the second trimester of pregnancy. The CDR3 region has the DNA TGTGCCAGTAGTCCACAGGGGGCCGCCTCCAACACTGGGTATGGCTACACCTTC. It specifies CASSPQGAASNTGYGYTF.